A single sample gave rise to the 29 T cell receptor beta chains below, sequenced in a study of CD8+CD57+ T cells in acquired aplastic anemia. Genomic DNA, serving as template, underwent TCR beta VDJ and CDR3 profiling. Each CDR3 protein is one row after TCRdb ran MiXCR on the reads. The table lists 130,000 or so distinct CDR3 sequences, approximately 41% of them singletons. The specimen was sorted CD4+, CD8+, or CD8+CD57+ T cells (not recorded which) from PBMCs. The receptors were gathered from a human donor in good health, serving as a control.

This clonotype showed up just a few times. It may be a read error: a sequence one base away is much more abundant. The gene calls are TRBV2 and TRBJ1-3; 9 nucleotides agree with TRBD1. Germline CDR1 SNHLY, CDR2 FYNNEI. There are 16 residues in the CDR3. CDR3 region: CTSSENRGHAGNTIYF. The CDR3 bases are TGTACCAGCAGTGAGAACAGGGGGCACGCTGGAAACACCATATATTTT.

This clonotype was counted ten times or more. V usage is TRBV14 and J usage is TRBJ2-3; the D call may be TRBD1 or TRBD2 (6 bases each). Germline V CDR1 and CDR2: SGHDN, FVKESK. This CDR3 has 16 amino acids. Trimming removed 1 base from V and 6 bases from J, with 17 bases in between. DNA for the CDR3: TGTGCCAGCAGCCAAGGTAGCTGGCGGAGGGGGGATACGCAGTATTTT. Translating gives CASSQGSWRRGDTQYF.

This clonotype was recorded many times. The chain is built from TRBV19 and TRBJ1-4; D may be TRBD1 (5 bases). Trimming left V 5 bases short and J 3 bases short, with 7 bases between. There are 13 residues in the CDR3. The germline CDR1 and CDR2 sequences are LNHDA and SQIVND (reference sequence). CDR3 residues: CASSRQSNEKLFF. DNA for the CDR3: TGTGCCAGTAGTCGACAGTCTAATGAAAAACTGTTTTTT.

This clonotype has at least ten counts. The chain combines TRBV30 with TRBJ1-1; D remains ambiguous. The V and J ends lost 0 bases and 7 bases respectively, with 12 bases between them. The CDR3 consists of 13 residues. Looked up from germline, CDR1 is GTSNPN and CDR2 is SVGIG (reference sequence). This chain's CDR3 is CAWSVRQTSEAFF. CDR3 nucleotides: TGTGCCTGGAGTGTTCGGCAGACGAGTGAAGCTTTCTTT.

The table lists this clonotype with many counts. This chain connects TRBV20-1 to TRBJ2-5; a possible D gene is TRBD2 (5 bases). CDR1 and CDR2 from the germline V gene are DFQATT and SNEGSKA (reference sequence). CDR3 length equals 11 residues. V dropped 3 bases and J dropped 5 bases, with 7 bases sitting between them. The CDR3 DNA reads as TGCAGTGCTAGCCCGGGGGAGACCCAGTACTTC. This translates into CSASPGETQYF.

This clonotype occurred many times. The chain carries TRBV20-1 and TRBJ2-5, with 9 positions matching TRBD2. The ends lost 3 bases at V and 4 bases at J; junction bases unmatched: 3. The CDR3 loop spans 13 amino acids. The germline CDR1 and CDR2 sequences are DFQATT and SNEGSKA (reference sequence). The CDR3 reads CSARLAGAETQYF. The CDR3 nucleotides read TGCAGTGCTAGGTTAGCGGGAGCAGAGACCCAGTACTTC.

This clonotype was picked up a small number of times. For the CDR3, the DNA is TGTGCCAGCAGTGCGGGACTAGCGGGAGGCGGGGAGCTGTTTTTT. Its translation: CASSAGLAGGGELFF. This sequence joins TRBV6-1 and TRBJ2-2, with 15 bases lining up with TRBD2. The CDR3 extends over 15 amino acids. CDR1 MNHNS and CDR2 SASEGT come from the germline V gene. V trimming: 4 bases; J trimming: 7 bases; junction bases outside the gene matches: 1.

This clonotype showed up just once. The chain joins TRBV10-3 to TRBJ2-6; D may match TRBD1 or TRBD2 (5 bases each). Between the trimmed V and J ends, which lost 4 bases and 11 bases, there was a span of 15 bases. CDR1 is ENHRY and CDR2 is SYGVKD in the germline V gene. The CDR3 runs 14 residues. The CDR3 region is CAISGGRGVYVLTF. The CDR3 region has the DNA TGTGCCATCAGTGGTGGTAGAGGGGTCTACGTCCTGACTTTC.

This clonotype was found once. V usage is TRBV30 and J usage is TRBJ1-6, with 10 bases fitting TRBD1. CDR1 GTSNPN and CDR2 SVGIG come from the germline V gene (reference sequence). V shed 2 bases, J shed 10 bases, and the junction held 8 bases outside the gene matches. This CDR3 comprises 15 residues. CDR3 in amino acids: CAWSPGTGDSSPLHF. The CDR3 DNA sequence: TGTGCCTGGAGTCCCGGGACAGGGGACAGCTCACCCCTCCACTTT. Complete variable domain (other parts from reference TRBV30 and TRBJ1-6): SQTIHQWPATLVQPVGSPLSLECTVEGTSNPNLYWYRQAAGRGLQLLFYSVGIGQISSEVPQNLSASRPQDRQFILSSKKLLLSDSGFYLCAWSPGTGDSSPLHFGNGTRLTVT.

Points on this clonotype: This may be a read error: a much more frequent sequence differs by one nucleotide. The genes are TRBV10-3 and TRBJ2-3; weak D call: TRBD1 (6 bases). The V gene lost 3 bases and the J gene lost 4 bases, with 11 bases spanning the gap. Germline values: CDR1 ENHRY, CDR2 SYGVKD. The CDR3 is made up of 14 amino acids. CDR3 in amino acids: CAISDRTAPDTQYF. In DNA, the CDR3 is TGTGCCATCAGTGACCGGACAGCCCCAGATACGCAGTATTTT.

Turning to this clonotype: One base away lies a much larger clone, so this may be a sequencing read error. The rearrangement joins TRBV19 to TRBJ2-5; D unclear. Looked up from germline, CDR1 is LNHDA and CDR2 is SQIVND (reference sequence). V gave up 4 bases and J gave up 4 bases, with 19 bases separating them. The CDR3 is 16 amino acids. The CDR3 region is CASSRRQLIRRETQYF. CDR3 coding DNA: TGTGCCAGTAGTAGGAGACAACTCATACGCCGAGAGACCCAGTACTTC.

The rearrangement uses TRBV11-1 and TRBJ1-1; D possibly corresponds to TRBD1 (5 bases). V was pared by 6 bases and J by 3 bases, with 20 bases between. The V gene's germline CDR1 is SGHAT and CDR2 FQDESV (reference sequence). This CDR3 is 16 amino acids long. CDR3 residues: CASSNLSDNWDTEAFF. For the CDR3, the DNA is TGTGCCAGCAGTAATTTATCGGACAACTGGGACACTGAAGCTTTCTTT. Supplemented by reference TRBV11-1 and TRBJ1-1, the full variable domain reads EAEVAQSPRYKITEKSQAVAFWCDPISGHATLYWYRQILGQGPELLVQFQDESVVDDSQLPKDRFSAERLKGVDSTLKIQPAELGDSAMYLCASSNLSDNWDTEAFFGQGTRLTVV.

This clonotype was recorded at least ten times. V gene TRBV12-3 or TRBV12-4 combines with J gene TRBJ2-3, with a possible D match to TRBD2 (6 bases). The CDR3 is made up of 16 amino acids. V was shortened by 5 bases and J by 0 bases, with 15 bases between the two germline ends. CDR3 bases: TGTGCCAGCAGTCCACATAGCGGAGCTAGCACAGATACGCAGTATTTT. Amino acid sequence: CASSPHSGASTDTQYF.

The V gene is TRBV6-1, the J gene TRBJ1-1; a weak D match, TRBD1 (5 bases). Germline CDR1 MNHNS, CDR2 SASEGT. The CDR3 runs 13 residues. The V and J ends lost 5 bases and 4 bases respectively, with 11 bases between them. The CDR3 loop reads CASSRRDSTEAFF. The CDR3 bases are TGTGCCAGCAGTAGACGGGACTCCACTGAAGCTTTCTTT.

The genes are TRBV19 and TRBJ2-7, with 10 bases fitting TRBD2. This CDR3 contains 15 residues. The germline CDR1 and CDR2 sequences are LNHDA and SQIVND (reference sequence). Trimming cost V 5 bases and J 0 bases; bases outside gene matches: 4. CDR3 nucleotides: TGTGCCAGTAGTGAACTAGCGGGAAGCTCCTACGAGCAGTACTTC. Amino acids: CASSELAGSSYEQYF. Together with reference TRBV19 and TRBJ2-7, the CDR3 gives the full variable domain: DGGITQSPKYLFRKEGQNVTLSCEQNLNHDAMYWYRQDPGQGLRLIYYSQIVNDFQKGDIAEGYSVSREKKESFPLTVTSAQKNPTAFYLCASSELAGSSYEQYFGPGTRLTVT.

Many counts were recorded for this clonotype. The chain is built from TRBV19 and TRBJ1-4; TRBD1 aligns across 8 bases. In germline, CDR1 is LNHDA, CDR2 SQIVND (reference sequence). Germline trimming cut 8 bases from V and 0 bases from J; bases unmatched to any gene: 5. This CDR3 comprises 15 residues. The CDR3 sequence is CASYDRGATNEKLFF. The CDR3, as DNA: TGTGCCAGTTACGACAGGGGTGCAACTAATGAAAAACTGTTTTTT. The full variable domain, its missing parts supplied by reference TRBV19 and TRBJ1-4, is DGGITQSPKYLFRKEGQNVTLSCEQNLNHDAMYWYRQDPGQGLRLIYYSQIVNDFQKGDIAEGYSVSREKKESFPLTVTSAQKNPTAFYLCASYDRGATNEKLFFGSGTQLSVL.

This clonotype appeared many times. The chain employs TRBV3-1 and TRBJ1-6, with TRBD1 as a possible D gene (5 bases). The germline CDR1 and CDR2 sequences are LGHDT and YNNKEL (reference sequence). The CDR3 is 16 residues long. Trimming pared 3 bases from V and 8 bases from J, leaving 17 bases between. Here the CDR3 reads CASSHLLSTTDSPLHF. CDR3 nucleotides: TGTGCCAGCAGCCATCTCCTAAGTACGACAGATTCACCCCTCCACTTT.

This clonotype was seen a handful of times. This rearrangement joins TRBV6-1 to TRBJ1-5; D is unresolved. The CDR3 has 15 amino acids. Germline lookup yields CDR1 MNHNS and CDR2 SASEGT. Trimming stripped 6 bases from V and 5 bases from J, with 17 bases between. DNA of the CDR3: TGTGCCAGCAGAAGGACCCTTTTAGAGGATCAGCCCCAGCATTTT. Protein product: CASRRTLLEDQPQHF.

This clonotype was counted a single time. This chain links TRBV24-1 with TRBJ1-2; 9 nucleotides line up with TRBD1. The CDR3 has 16 residues. The V gene's germline CDR1 is KGHDR and CDR2 SFDVKD. V lost 5 bases to trimming and J lost 4 bases; unmatched junction nucleotides: 10. The CDR3 sequence is CATSARDSTGGYGYTF. CDR3 DNA: TGTGCCACCAGTGCTAGAGACTCGACAGGGGGCTATGGCTACACCTTC.

This clonotype was recorded at least ten times. The J gene is TRBJ1-6, the V gene TRBV30, with TRBD1 identical over 7 bases. V shed 6 bases, J shed 5 bases, and the junction held 4 bases outside the gene matches. The germline gives CDR1 GTSNPN, CDR2 SVGIG (reference sequence). The CDR3 consists of 13 residues. The CDR3 loop is CACNGQDNSPLHF. The DNA of the CDR3 is TGTGCCTGTAATGGACAGGATAATTCACCCCTCCACTTT.

This clonotype appeared many times. J is TRBJ1-2 and V is TRBV2; 7 nucleotides match TRBD1. Germline V gene lookup returns CDR1 SNHLY and CDR2 FYNNEI. CDR3 length: 13 amino acids. The V segment lost 6 bases and the J segment 0 bases; nucleotides outside the gene matches: 1. CDR3 bases: TGTGCCAGCAGGGGGACAGCTAACTATGGCTACACCTTC. This encodes CASRGTANYGYTF.

The V and J genes are TRBV2 and TRBJ1-5; D uncertain. Deletions cut 6 bases from V and 4 bases from J, with 4 bases between. The germline V gene has CDR1 SNHLY and CDR2 FYNNEI. The length of the CDR3 is 11 residues. The CDR3 reads CASRINQPQHF. The CDR3 DNA reads as TGTGCCAGCAGGATAAATCAGCCCCAGCATTTT.

This clonotype has ten or more counts. The gene calls are TRBV6-1 and TRBJ1-4, with D possibly TRBD1 on 5 matching bases. The CDR3 has 15 amino acids. Trimming cost V 5 bases and J 8 bases, with 18 bases left between them. Per germline, CDR1 MNHNS and CDR2 SASEGT. CDR3 nucleotides: TGTGCCAGCAGTCCGTCCGGGACTCCCTACGAAAAACTGTTTTTT. This codes for CASSPSGTPYEKLFF.

The V call is TRBV29-1, the J call TRBJ2-7; maybe TRBD1 (6 bases). This CDR3 is 10 amino acids long. V lost 7 bases to trimming and J lost 5 bases, with 9 bases between them. Per the germline V gene, CDR1 is SQVTM and CDR2 is ANQGSEA. The CDR3 sequence: CSAEGDEQYF. The CDR3 nucleotides read TGCAGCGCTGAGGGGGACGAGCAGTACTTC.

This clonotype has ten or more counts. The CDR3 bases are TGTGCCACCAGCAGCGGACAGGGCCCAGATACGCAGTATTTT. Its translation is CATSSGQGPDTQYF. This chain links TRBV15 with TRBJ2-3; 8 bases fit TRBD1. Per germline, CDR1 LNHNV and CDR2 YYDKDF (reference sequence). The CDR3 is made up of 14 amino acids. Trimming at V came to 3 bases and at J to 4 bases, leaving 3 bases not matched to a gene.

The chain has TRBV6-5 and TRBJ1-1; D unresolved. The germline V gene encodes CDR1 MNHEY and CDR2 SVGAGI. The germline V and J ends were trimmed by 2 bases and 11 bases, with 21 bases remaining between them. The CDR3 consists of 15 residues. DNA of the CDR3: TGTGCCAGCAGTTACAACCTCGGCCGGGTTAGTTTCGCTTTCTTT. It specifies CASSYNLGRVSFAFF.

The chain recombines TRBV18 with TRBJ1-5, with TRBD1 matching 7 bases. The CDR3 has 15 residues. Germline lookup yields CDR1 KGHSH and CDR2 LQKENI. V dropped 2 bases and J dropped 7; count of bases not matched to a gene: 8. The CDR3, as DNA: TGTGCCAGCTCACCAGCAACAGGGGTTTACCAGCCCCAGCATTTT. This sequence encodes CASSPATGVYQPQHF.

In this sample, this clonotype turned up a few times. The V call is TRBV2, the J call TRBJ2-7; D is unclear. This CDR3 has 10 residues. Germline-derived CDR1 and CDR2 are SNHLY and FYNNEI. Trimming shortened V by 6 bases and J by 7 bases, and 7 bases separated the two germline ends. The CDR3, as DNA: TGTGCCAGCAGCCTGAATGAGCAGTACTTC. Translated, it gives CASSLNEQYF.

V is TRBV20-1 and J is TRBJ1-2; D call uncertain. Germline V gives CDR1 DFQATT, CDR2 SNEGSKA (reference sequence). V lost 3 bases and J lost 5, with 13 bases in between. The CDR3 covers 13 residues. CDR3 protein: CSASQGLTYGYTF. Written as DNA, the CDR3 is TGCAGTGCTAGTCAAGGACTGACTTATGGCTACACCTTC.